Presented here are 11 T cell receptor beta chains from one specimen sequenced in a study of shared clonotypes between healthy human individuals. The repertoire was sequenced with immunoSEQ multiplex PCR; TCRdb's copy has only in-frame clones and lacks some. Seen here are about 960,000 clones, 70% to 85% observed once, and the top ten hold about 1.5%. Sequencing was performed on memory CD4+ T cells sorted from blood. Stated subset: CD45RA-negative fraction. All receptors derive from a man aged 18 to 35 in good health.

J is TRBJ1-3 and V is TRBV28, with 11 nucleotides matching TRBD1. Germline trimming cut 5 bases from V and 1 base from J; bases unmatched to any gene: 7. Germline CDR1 is MDHEN and CDR2 is SYDVKM. This CDR3 region has 17 residues. The chain's CDR3 is CASSPRGQGESGNTIYF. CDR3 sequence (DNA): TGTGCCAGCAGTCCCCGGGGACAGGGGGAATCTGGAAACACCATATATTTT. Complete variable domain (other parts from reference TRBV28 and TRBJ1-3): DVKVTQSSRYLVKRTGEKVFLECVQDMDHENMFWYRQDPGLGLRLIYFSYDVKMKEKGDIPEGYSVSREKKERFSLILESASTNQTSMYLCASSPRGQGESGNTIYFGEGSWLTVV.

The rearrangement joins TRBV7-3 to TRBJ2-2; TRBD2 aligns across 7 bases. CDR1 is SGHTA, CDR2 FQGTGA, per germline. V was clipped by 5 bases and J by 1 base; unmatched bases: 10. This CDR3 contains 17 residues. The DNA of the CDR3 is TGTGCCAGCAGCCCTCACTCCCCGGGGGGGAACACCGGGGAGCTGTTTTTT. It translates to CASSPHSPGGNTGELFF.

This sequence joins TRBV28 and TRBJ1-4; D possibly corresponds to TRBD1 (6 bases). The CDR3 totals 15 residues. The V end was cut by 6 bases, the J end by 3 bases, with 14 bases between. Per the germline V gene, CDR1 is MDHEN and CDR2 is SYDVKM. This chain's CDR3 is CASSPSGAPNEKLFF. The CDR3 DNA sequence: TGTGCCAGCAGCCCCTCAGGGGCACCTAATGAAAAACTGTTTTTT.

This CDR3 is CASVESSGGNQPQHF. DNA of the CDR3: TGTGCCAGCGTAGAGAGTTCAGGGGGCAATCAGCCCCAGCATTTT. This chain uses TRBV6-1 with TRBJ1-5, with D possibly matching TRBD1 (6 bases). The CDR3 is 15 residues long. From germline, CDR1 is MNHNS and CDR2 SASEGT. The V end lost 8 bases, the J end lost 2 bases, and 16 bases lay between the germline ends.

The rearrangement links TRBV2 to TRBJ1-2, with 10 bases aligning to TRBD1. The J segment lost 0 bases and the V segment lost 7 bases, leaving 14 bases of the junction unmatched. Looked up from germline, CDR1 is SNHLY and CDR2 is FYNNEI. The length of the CDR3 is 18 residues. CDR3 DNA: TGTGCCAGCACCCTGACAGGGGGCCTTATTAGGCCTAACTATGGCTACACCTTC. It codes for CASTLTGGLIRPNYGYTF.

The rearrangement uses TRBV18 and TRBJ1-2; D call uncertain. This CDR3 is built from 13 residues. CDR1 and CDR2 from the germline V gene are KGHSH and LQKENI. V was trimmed by 3 bases and J by 5 bases, leaving 10 bases between them. The CDR3 protein is CASSPEVKYGYTF. CDR3 nucleotides: TGTGCCAGCTCACCCGAAGTCAAATATGGCTACACCTTC.

Concerning this clone: The likely explanation is a read error, given a far larger clone one base away. This same CDR3 is encoded by further DNA sequences in the sample. The chain carries TRBV7-2 and TRBJ1-5; tentative D call: TRBD1 (5 bases). Germline CDR1 is SGHTA and CDR2 is FQGNSA. The CDR3 consists of 13 residues. CDR3 sequence (DNA): TGTGCCAGCAGCGTCCGGGGCAATCAACCCCAGCATTTT. Translated: CASSVRGNQPQHF.

V gene TRBV28 combines with J gene TRBJ1-6, with D possibly matching TRBD1 (6 bases). Germline loops: CDR1 MDHEN, CDR2 SYDVKM. V dropped 7 bases and J dropped 10 bases, with 20 bases sitting between them. This CDR3 is built from 15 residues. The CDR3 protein is CASTPSGGLSSPLHF. In DNA form, the CDR3 reads TGTGCCAGCACCCCTAGTGGGGGGCTCAGCTCACCCCTCCACTTT.

The chain has TRBV7-9 and TRBJ2-5; 8 bases line up with TRBD1. Trimming cost V 3 bases and J 3 bases; bases outside gene matches: 15. Germline values: CDR1 SEHNR, CDR2 FQNEAQ (reference sequence). The CDR3 length is 18 residues. The CDR3 loop is CASSFSLASTGAKETQYF. The CDR3 DNA follows: TGTGCCAGCAGCTTTAGTTTGGCCTCGACAGGGGCAAAAGAGACCCAGTACTTC. The full variable domain, completed using reference TRBV7-9 and TRBJ2-5, is DTGVSQNPRHKITKRGQNVTFRCDPISEHNRLYWYRQTLGQGPEFLTYFQNEAQLEKSRLLSDRFSAERPKGSFSTLEIQRTEQGDSAMYLCASSFSLASTGAKETQYFGPGTRLLVL.

The genes are TRBV6-5 and TRBJ1-2; possibly TRBD1 for D (5 bases). With 2 bases removed from V and 6 bases from J, the gap between germline ends came to 10 bases. This CDR3 comprises 13 residues. Germline lookup yields CDR1 MNHEY and CDR2 SVGAGI. CDR3 region: CASSYRQGDGYTF. The CDR3 nucleotides read TGTGCCAGCAGTTACAGGCAGGGTGATGGCTACACCTTC.

The chain recombines TRBV6-1 with TRBJ1-6, with 7 bases aligning to TRBD1. Germline V CDR1 and CDR2: MNHNS, SASEGT. V lost 7 bases, J lost 5 bases, and 5 bases stayed unmatched. CDR3 length: 14 amino acids. CDR3 region: CASTGGLNNSPLHF. Written as DNA, the CDR3 is TGTGCCAGCACAGGGGGGCTGAATAATTCACCCCTCCACTTT.